What follows are 25 T cell receptor beta chains derived from one specimen sequenced in a study of OX40 agonist ivuxolimab in advanced cancers. The library was generated by the immunoSEQ multiplex PCR assay. The table was pulled from immuneACCESS by TCRdb, which kept in-frame rearrangements only. Such tables lose some clones; where checked, under half of the loss comes from unresolved V genes, and the rest has no known cause. Across this sample there are almost 70,000 clones, with about nine tenths seen only once. The top ten hold nearly 8.5% of the sample. The sample consisted of CD4+ or CD8+ T cells sorted from blood, taken in a trial of the OX40 agonist ivuxolimab. The receptors here all came from an adult with an advanced solid tumor such as melanoma, head and neck, liver or kidney cancer.

The rearrangement links TRBV7-3 to TRBJ1-1; D is possibly TRBD1 (5 bases). Trimming pared 2 bases from V and 1 base from J, leaving 11 bases between. The CDR3 runs 15 residues. Germline loops: CDR1 SGHTA, CDR2 FQGTGA. The CDR3 here is CASSLGVDRNTEAFF. The CDR3 bases are TGTGCCAGCAGCTTAGGGGTAGACAGGAACACTGAAGCTTTCTTT.

Here the CDR3 DNA reads TGTGCCAGCAGTGACAGGGATAATTCACCCCTCCACTTT. Amino acids: CASSDRDNSPLHF. The gene calls are TRBV6-1 and TRBJ1-6; a possible D gene is TRBD1 (5 bases). Germline assignment: CDR1 MNHNS and CDR2 SASEGT. V was shortened by 3 bases and J by 5 bases, with 5 bases between the two germline ends. The CDR3 length is 13 residues.

This clone was recorded once. J is TRBJ1-1 and V is TRBV25-1, with D tentatively TRBD1 (5 bases). V was pared by 8 bases and J by 0 bases, with 13 bases between. Germline V lookup: CDR1 MGHDK, CDR2 SYGVNS. The length of the CDR3 is 14 residues. The CDR3 reads CASAKGVMNTEAFF. CDR3 nucleotides: TGTGCCAGCGCGAAAGGGGTCATGAACACTGAAGCTTTCTTT.

The chain is built from TRBV28 and TRBJ2-4; 7 bases fit TRBD2. CDR3 length: 18 amino acids. Looked up from germline, CDR1 is MDHEN and CDR2 is SYDVKM. Unmatched junction bases numbered 14, after V lost 5 bases and J lost 1 base. The CDR3 coding sequence is TGTGCCAGCAGTGGGAATTGGGGCGGGGGTAGGGCCAAAAACATTCAGTACTTC. Residues: CASSGNWGGGRAKNIQYF.

The V and J genes are TRBV7-6 and TRBJ2-5; 8 bases agree with TRBD2. Germline V gives CDR1 SGHVS, CDR2 FNYEAQ. The CDR3 length is 13 residues. J lost 5 bases, V lost 5 bases, and 4 bases had no gene match. The CDR3 spells CASSPGLGETQYF. The CDR3 DNA is TGTGCCAGCAGCCCGGGACTAGGGGAGACCCAGTACTTC.

This clone was seen a handful of times. J is TRBJ1-5 and V is TRBV28; the D is unclear. This CDR3 region has 13 residues. From germline, CDR1 is MDHEN and CDR2 SYDVKM. V dropped 5 bases and J dropped 0 bases, with 5 bases sitting between them. For the CDR3, the DNA is TGTGCCAGCAGTCTGGATAGCAATCAGCCCCAGCATTTT. This gives the protein CASSLDSNQPQHF.

CDR3 residues: CASQGARDTEAFF. The CDR3 DNA reads TGTGCCTCACAGGGGGCGCGTGACACTGAAGCTTTCTTT. The rearrangement joins TRBV6-6 to TRBJ1-1; 9 bases line up with TRBD1. Trimming took 11 bases from V and 3 from J; bases not matched to a gene: 7. CDR3 length: 13 amino acids. CDR1 MNHNY and CDR2 SVGAGI come from the germline V gene (reference sequence).

The CDR3 DNA reads TGTGCCAGCAGCTTAGCCCCACCATCACACGAGCAGTACTTC. This codes for CASSLAPPSHEQYF. The chain links TRBV11-2 to TRBJ2-7, with D unresolved. This CDR3 spans 14 amino acids. With 1 base removed from V and 5 bases from J, the gap between germline ends came to 12 bases. In germline, CDR1 is SGHAT, CDR2 FQNNGV.

This clone showed up just once. Written as DNA, the CDR3 is TGCGCCAGCAGGTCCCTTCACGGCACAGATACGCAGTATTTT. It encodes CASRSLHGTDTQYF. This chain joins TRBV5-1 and TRBJ2-3; the D is unclear. The CDR3 sequence is 14 residues long. Germline CDR1 is SGHRS and CDR2 is YFSETQ. Trimming left V 5 bases short and J 1 base short, with 11 bases between.

CDR3: CASSLGTDLKLFF. In DNA form, the CDR3 reads TGTGCCAGCAGCTTAGGCACGGACCTAAAACTGTTTTTT. The chain employs TRBV7-2 and TRBJ1-4; no definite D call. CDR3 length: 13 amino acids. Trimming pared 1 base from V and 10 bases from J, leaving 10 bases between. The germline V gene encodes CDR1 SGHTA and CDR2 FQGNSA.

This clone is classed as hyperexpanded. Other DNA variants within this sample encode the same CDR3. In DNA form, the CDR3 reads TGTGCCAGCAGCGTAGGGAGCGGGGGGGCCGATACGCAGTATTTT. As protein: CASSVGSGGADTQYF. The V and J genes are TRBV9 and TRBJ2-3; the match to TRBD2 covers 10 bases. With 0 bases clipped from V and 6 bases from J, the junction kept 4 bases outside the gene matches. CDR3 size: 15 residues. Germline CDR1 SGDLS, CDR2 YYNGEE. The entire variable domain, with the rest obtained from reference TRBV9 and TRBJ2-3, is as follows: DSGVTQTPKHLITATGQRVTLRCSPRSGDLSVYWYQQSLDQGLQFLIQYYNGEERAKGNILERFSAQQFPDLHSELNLSSLELGDSALYFCASSVGSGGADTQYFGPGTRLTVL.

V and J are TRBV7-4 and TRBJ1-1; TRBD1 is a possible D gene (6 bases). Trimming removed 5 bases from V and 3 bases from J, with 13 bases in between. This CDR3 has 14 amino acids. Germline CDR1 reads SGHVT; CDR2 reads SQSDAQ. This chain's CDR3 is CASSPDRHYTEAFF. The DNA for the CDR3 is TGTGCCAGCAGCCCGGACAGACACTACACTGAAGCTTTCTTT.

This chain joins TRBV6-1 and TRBJ1-1, with TRBD1 identical over 9 bases. The CDR3 consists of 15 residues. Germline CDR1 MNHNS, CDR2 SASEGT. The J segment lost 3 bases and the V segment lost 2 bases, leaving 4 bases of the junction unmatched. The CDR3 region is CASSEYTGGHTEAFF. The CDR3 DNA is TGTGCCAGCAGTGAATACACAGGGGGCCACACTGAAGCTTTCTTT.

The rearrangement uses TRBV11-3 and TRBJ2-4, with D hard to call. The V end lost 0 bases, the J end lost 8 bases, and 5 bases lay between the germline ends. There are 12 residues in the CDR3. Germline lookup yields CDR1 SGHNT and CDR2 YENEEA. The CDR3 reads CASSLDPDIQYF. The CDR3 DNA sequence: TGTGCCAGCAGCTTAGATCCGGACATTCAGTACTTC.

This clone was detected only a few times. This chain joins TRBV7-2 and TRBJ1-6; perhaps TRBD1 as D (5 bases). CDR3 length: 13 residues. V was trimmed by 10 bases and J by 7 bases, leaving 14 bases between them. Per the germline V gene, CDR1 is SGHTA and CDR2 is FQGNSA. The DNA of the CDR3 is TGTGCCACTGGGACCCGGGGGAATTCACCCCTCCACTTT. Its translation: CATGTRGNSPLHF.

This clone was found once. The chain employs TRBV7-7 and TRBJ2-5; TRBD1 matches at 8 bases. Trimming cost V 1 base and J 5 bases; bases outside gene matches: 6. Germline CDR1 is SSHAT and CDR2 is FNYEAQ (reference sequence). The CDR3 contains 15 residues. Here the CDR3 reads CASSLDRGISETQYF. The CDR3 bases are TGTGCCAGCAGCTTAGACAGGGGGATATCGGAGACCCAGTACTTC.

The count of this clone is one. V gene TRBV9 combines with J gene TRBJ2-1, with 8 bases that match TRBD2. J was trimmed by 0 bases and V by 0 bases; bases with no gene match: 11. CDR3 length equals 19 residues. Germline assignment: CDR1 SGDLS and CDR2 YYNGEE. Here the CDR3 DNA reads TGTGCCAGCAGCGTAGCTATCTCCCAGCGGGGGATCTCCTACAATGAGCAGTTCTTC. Protein: CASSVAISQRGISYNEQFF.

V gene TRBV28 combines with J gene TRBJ2-4, with D possibly matching TRBD1 (6 bases). Germline V gene lookup returns CDR1 MDHEN and CDR2 SYDVKM. V was shortened by 6 bases and J by 9 bases, with 12 bases between the two germline ends. The CDR3 is made up of 12 amino acids. CDR3 region: CASRQGMGIQYF. Written as DNA, the CDR3 is TGTGCCAGCAGGCAGGGGATGGGCATTCAGTACTTC.

This clone was counted once. The rearrangement joins TRBV6-6 to TRBJ2-7; D gene ambiguous. Trimming cost V 2 bases and J 3 bases, with 8 bases left between them. The germline gives CDR1 MNHNY, CDR2 SVGAGI (reference sequence). The CDR3 is made up of 13 amino acids. The DNA of the CDR3 is TGTGCCAGCAGTTACGGGTGGGACTACGAGCAGTACTTC. Its protein is CASSYGWDYEQYF.

This clone was observed a handful of times. The chain joins TRBV11-1 to TRBJ1-3; D is uncertain. CDR1 SGHAT and CDR2 FQDESV come from the germline V gene (reference sequence). There are 15 residues in the CDR3. The germline V and J ends were trimmed by 4 bases and 0 bases, with 10 bases remaining between them. The DNA for the CDR3 is TGTGCCAGCAGCTCGAAGCCACACTCTGGAAACACCATATATTTT. This codes for CASSSKPHSGNTIYF.

V usage is TRBV5-1 and J usage is TRBJ2-7, with D perhaps TRBD2 (5 bases). Trimming took off 4 bases at V and 2 bases at J, with 10 bases between the two ends. Germline CDR1 SGHRS, CDR2 YFSETQ. The length of the CDR3 is 13 residues. The CDR3 region has the DNA TGCGCCAGCAGCGGTCCCGGGGCCTACGAGCAGTACTTC. It translates to CASSGPGAYEQYF.

The V gene is TRBV27, the J gene TRBJ1-2; D is possibly TRBD1 (6 bases). Germline V CDR1 and CDR2: MNHEY, SMNVEV (reference sequence). V was shortened by 3 bases and J by 7 bases, with 15 bases between the two germline ends. This CDR3 has 14 residues. The DNA of the CDR3 is TGTGCCAGCAGTTTTGGTCCTGAAGGGGGTGGCTACACCTTC. Protein: CASSFGPEGGGYTF.

The chain uses TRBV25-1 and TRBJ2-7; 10 nucleotides align to TRBD1. Per the germline V gene, CDR1 is MGHDK and CDR2 is SYGVNS. This CDR3 has 14 amino acids. Trimming at V came to 4 bases and at J to 4 bases, leaving 4 bases not matched to a gene. The CDR3 here is CASSVRTGGYEQYF. CDR3 in DNA: TGTGCCAGCAGTGTCAGGACAGGGGGATACGAGCAGTACTTC.

The V and J genes are TRBV6-1 and TRBJ1-6, with TRBD1 as a possible D gene (5 bases). CDR3 size: 15 residues. Per germline, CDR1 MNHNS and CDR2 SASEGT. V lost 2 bases, J lost 11 bases, and 16 bases lay in between. In nucleotides, the CDR3 is TGTGCCAGCAGTGAACTGGGGCAGGCCACAACACCCCTCCACTTT. Translated: CASSELGQATTPLHF.

The rearrangement uses TRBV6-5 and TRBJ1-2; TRBD1 matches at 9 bases. V was pared by 4 bases and J by 4 bases, with 7 bases of the junction left unmatched. The CDR3 runs 15 residues. In germline, CDR1 is MNHEY, CDR2 SVGAGI. CDR3 amino acids: CASSLRTGDLYGYTF. CDR3 sequence (DNA): TGTGCCAGCAGTTTACGGACAGGGGATCTCTATGGCTACACCTTC.